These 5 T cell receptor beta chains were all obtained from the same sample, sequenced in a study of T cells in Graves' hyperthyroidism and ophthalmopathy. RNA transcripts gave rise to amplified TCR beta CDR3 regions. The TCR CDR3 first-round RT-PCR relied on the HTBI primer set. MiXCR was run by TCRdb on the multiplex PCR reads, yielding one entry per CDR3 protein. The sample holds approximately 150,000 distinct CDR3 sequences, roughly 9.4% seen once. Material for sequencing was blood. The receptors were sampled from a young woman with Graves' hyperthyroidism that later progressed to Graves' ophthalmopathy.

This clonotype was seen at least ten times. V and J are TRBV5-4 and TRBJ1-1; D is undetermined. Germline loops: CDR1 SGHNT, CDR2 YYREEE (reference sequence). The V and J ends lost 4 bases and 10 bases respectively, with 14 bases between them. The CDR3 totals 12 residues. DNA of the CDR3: TGTGCCAGCAGCACGGAGGGCGGGGTAGCTTTCTTT. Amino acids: CASSTEGGVAFF.

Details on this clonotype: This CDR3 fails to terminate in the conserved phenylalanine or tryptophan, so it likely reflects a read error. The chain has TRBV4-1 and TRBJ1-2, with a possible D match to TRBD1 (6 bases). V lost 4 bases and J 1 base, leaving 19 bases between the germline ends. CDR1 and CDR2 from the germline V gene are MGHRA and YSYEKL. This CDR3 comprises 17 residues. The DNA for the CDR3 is TGCGCCAGCAGCCTTACCTACAGGGTGGAGGGTAACTATGGCTACACCTTA. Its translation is CASSLTYRVEGNYGYTL.

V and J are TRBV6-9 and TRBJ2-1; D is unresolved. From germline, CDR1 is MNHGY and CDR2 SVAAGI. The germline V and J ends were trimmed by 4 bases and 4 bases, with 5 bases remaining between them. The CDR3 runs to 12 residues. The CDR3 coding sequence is TGTGCCAGCAGTTCAACATACAATGAGCAGTTCTTC. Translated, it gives CASSSTYNEQFF.

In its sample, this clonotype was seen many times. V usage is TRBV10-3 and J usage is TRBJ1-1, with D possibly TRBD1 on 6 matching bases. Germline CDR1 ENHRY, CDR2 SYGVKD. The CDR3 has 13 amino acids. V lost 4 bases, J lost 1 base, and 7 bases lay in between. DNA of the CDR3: TGTGCCATCAGTGGACAGGAGAACACTGAAGCTTTCTTT. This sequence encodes CAISGQENTEAFF.

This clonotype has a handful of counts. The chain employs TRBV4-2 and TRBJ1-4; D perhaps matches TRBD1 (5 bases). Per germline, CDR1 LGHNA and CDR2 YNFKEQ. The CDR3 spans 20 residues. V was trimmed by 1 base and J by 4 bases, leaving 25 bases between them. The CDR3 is CASSQVHLEPGWSHNEKLFF. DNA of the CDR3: TGTGCCAGCAGCCAAGTTCATCTGGAACCAGGGTGGTCTCATAATGAAAAACTGTTTTTT.